These 25 T cell receptor beta chains share one sample of origin, sequenced in a study of cytomegalovirus exposure and HLA in healthy donors. Assay: immunoSEQ multiplex PCR; the TCRdb copy retains only in-frame clones and omits some. The top ten clones hold 0.8% to 0.9% of a sample with over 100,000 clones, about 95% of them seen once. Sequences were obtained from PBMCs. The receptors stem from a young woman in good health and CMV-seronegative.

This chain uses TRBV9 with TRBJ1-3; D gene ambiguous. The CDR3 runs 16 residues. Germline V lookup: CDR1 SGDLS, CDR2 YYNGEE. Trimming cost V 0 bases and J 0 bases, with 10 bases left between them. The CDR3 spells CASSVGLPSSGNTIYF. The CDR3 nucleotides read TGTGCCAGCAGCGTAGGTCTGCCGAGCTCTGGAAACACCATATATTTT.

This chain joins TRBV4-1 and TRBJ2-1; possible D gene TRBD1, 5 bases. In germline, CDR1 is MGHRA, CDR2 YSYEKL. The CDR3 loop spans 14 amino acids. With 1 base removed from V and 7 bases from J, the gap between germline ends came to 11 bases. The CDR3: CASSQGTGPNEQFF. CDR3 coding DNA: TGCGCCAGCAGCCAAGGTACAGGACCGAATGAGCAGTTCTTC.

The V and J genes are TRBV6-6 and TRBJ1-2; the D gene is possibly TRBD1 (6 bases). The CDR3 runs to 13 residues. Trimming took off 6 bases at V and 3 bases at J, with 11 bases between the two ends. Germline loops: CDR1 MNHNY, CDR2 SVGAGI (reference sequence). The CDR3 sequence is CASRPQGYYGYTF. The CDR3 DNA sequence: TGTGCCAGCAGGCCACAGGGTTACTATGGCTACACCTTC.

The rearrangement uses TRBV9 and TRBJ2-3; D remains ambiguous. V lost 4 bases to trimming and J lost 0 bases, with 9 bases between them. Germline V gene sequence: CDR1 SGDLS, CDR2 YYNGEE. There are 14 residues in the CDR3. CDR3 loop: CASSPRASTDTQYF. CDR3 coding DNA: TGTGCCAGCAGCCCCCGAGCTAGCACAGATACGCAGTATTTT.

This chain links TRBV5-1 with TRBJ2-2; no definite D call. Germline V gene sequence: CDR1 SGHRS, CDR2 YFSETQ. V lost 4 bases and J lost 3, with 10 bases in between. The CDR3 is 14 residues long. The CDR3, as DNA: TGCGCCAGCAGCGTGGACGGTCACACCGGGGAGCTGTTTTTT. It codes for CASSVDGHTGELFF.

The rearrangement joins TRBV11-2 to TRBJ2-5; TRBD1 is a possible D gene (5 bases). Trimming took off 5 bases at V and 4 bases at J, with 14 bases between the two ends. The CDR3 has 14 amino acids. The germline V gene has CDR1 SGHAT and CDR2 FQNNGV. CDR3 bases: TGTGCCAGCAGCACAGGCGAGAGAAGAGAGACCCAGTACTTC. It translates to CASSTGERRETQYF. The variable domain in full, with the rest retrieved from reference TRBV11-2 and TRBJ2-5, is EAGVAQSPRYKIIEKRQSVAFWCNPISGHATLYWYQQILGQGPKLLIQFQNNGVVDDSQLPKDRFSAERLKGVDSTLKIQPAKLEDSAVYLCASSTGERRETQYFGPGTRLLVL.

This clone was seen a handful of times. The genes are TRBV12-5 and TRBJ1-5; 7 bases line up with TRBD1. This CDR3 has 16 residues. Trimming cost V 0 bases and J 2 bases; bases outside gene matches: 4. Germline V gives CDR1 LGHNT, CDR2 FRNRAP. The CDR3 DNA follows: TGTGCTAGTGGTTTGGTAAAGGGACAGCGCAATCAGCCCCAGCATTTT. This gives the protein CASGLVKGQRNQPQHF.

The rearrangement links TRBV29-1 to TRBJ2-7, with D possibly being TRBD1 (6 bases). From germline, CDR1 is SQVTM and CDR2 ANQGSEA. The CDR3 has 12 residues. Trimming removed 4 bases at V and 2 bases at J, with 9 bases between. The CDR3: CSVGGLTYEQYF. DNA for the CDR3: TGCAGCGTTGGGGGGCTGACCTACGAGCAGTACTTC.

J is TRBJ2-1 and V is TRBV27; 9 bases are shared with TRBD1. CDR3 size: 15 residues. The J segment lost 6 bases and the V segment lost 6 bases, leaving 9 bases of the junction unmatched. Germline assignment: CDR1 MNHEY and CDR2 SMNVEV (reference sequence). The CDR3 protein is CASRARDRAANEQFF. CDR3 sequence (DNA): TGTGCCAGCAGGGCGAGGGACAGGGCGGCCAATGAGCAGTTCTTC.

In regard to this clone: Compared with germline, one end of the junction differs, possibly owing to a read error. The chain uses TRBV27 and TRBJ1-1, with D possibly TRBD1 on 5 matching bases. CDR3 length equals 17 residues. The V gene's germline CDR1 is MNHEY and CDR2 SMNVEV (reference sequence). Here the CDR3 reads CASRQLWNTGMNAEAFF. In DNA, the CDR3 is TGTGCCAGCAGGCAATTGTGGAATACAGGTATGAACGCTGAAGCTTTCTTT.

The rearrangement links TRBV19 to TRBJ1-6, with D possibly being TRBD1 (5 bases). Germline assignment: CDR1 LNHDA and CDR2 SQIVND (reference sequence). The V and J ends lost 1 base and 12 bases respectively, with 19 bases between them. This CDR3 is built from 16 residues. The CDR3 sequence is CASSIGGGYPYGPLHF. CDR3 nucleotides: TGTGCCAGTAGTATAGGCGGGGGTTATCCGTATGGACCCCTCCACTTT.

There are a few counts of this clone. The V gene is TRBV6-4, the J gene TRBJ2-3; TRBD2 might be the D (6 bases). V lost 0 bases and J lost 9, with 19 bases in between. The CDR3 has 16 amino acids. Germline V gives CDR1 MRHNA, CDR2 SNTAGT. The CDR3 sequence: CASSDSIAVGSGTQYF. The CDR3 DNA is TGTGCCAGCAGTGACTCTATAGCGGTGGGTTCAGGGACGCAGTATTTT.

The chain couples TRBV30 to TRBJ2-6; 11 bases agree with TRBD1. Germline loops: CDR1 GTSNPN, CDR2 SVGIG (reference sequence). The V and J ends lost 1 base and 2 bases, in that order; junction bases with no gene match: 4. The CDR3 contains 17 residues. The CDR3 protein is CAWSADRGRTGANVLTF. The DNA for the CDR3 is TGTGCCTGGAGTGCGGACAGGGGGCGGACTGGGGCCAACGTCCTGACTTTC.

The gene calls are TRBV19 and TRBJ1-4; a weak D match, TRBD1 (6 bases). Between the trimmed V and J ends, which lost 2 bases and 7 bases, there was a span of 20 bases. The germline gives CDR1 LNHDA, CDR2 SQIVND (reference sequence). The CDR3 contains 17 residues. The CDR3 DNA sequence: TGTGCCAGTAGTATAAAACGCTCAGGGGCTTTCTCTGAAAAACTGTTTTTT. Amino acid sequence: CASSIKRSGAFSEKLFF.

The count of this clone is one. The genes are TRBV7-2 and TRBJ2-3; 11 bases align to TRBD2. V lost 9 bases to trimming and J lost 8 bases; unmatched junction nucleotides: 7. The germline CDR1 and CDR2 sequences are SGHTA and FQGNSA. There are 13 residues in the CDR3. The CDR3 spells CASYSGGARTQYF. The DNA of the CDR3 is TGTGCCAGTTATAGCGGGGGGGCCCGTACGCAGTATTTT.

In this sample, this clone turned up once. The chain has TRBV27 and TRBJ1-5; no clear D. V was pared by 2 bases and J by 2 bases, with 16 bases between. CDR3 length: 17 residues. The germline V gene has CDR1 MNHEY and CDR2 SMNVEV (reference sequence). CDR3 nucleotide sequence: TGTGCCAGCAGTTTAAATCCGACGGGTGTTGGCAATCAGCCCCAGCATTTT. It is translated as CASSLNPTGVGNQPQHF.

The rearrangement links TRBV6-5 to TRBJ2-7; 9 bases are shared with TRBD2. The CDR3 extends over 14 amino acids. Germline V lookup: CDR1 MNHEY, CDR2 SVGAGI. With V trimmed by 4 bases and J by 6 bases, 7 bases remained unmatched. In nucleotides, the CDR3 is TGTGCCAGCAGTTCGCGTAGCGGGAGAGCCGAGCAGTACTTC. It encodes CASSSRSGRAEQYF.

This chain uses TRBV4-3 with TRBJ1-5; possibly TRBD1 for D (5 bases). V lost 0 bases and J lost 7, with 10 bases in between. The CDR3 is 14 amino acids. CDR1 and CDR2 from the germline V gene are LGHNA and YSLEER. The CDR3 region has the DNA TGCGCCAGCAGCCAAGATTCGGGGGGACAGCCCCAGCATTTT. Translated, it gives CASSQDSGGQPQHF.

The V call is TRBV15, the J call TRBJ2-7, with D uncertain. The CDR3 has 13 residues. The germline gives CDR1 LNHNV, CDR2 YYDKDF (reference sequence). Between the trimmed V and J ends, which lost 1 base and 3 bases, there was a span of 7 bases. The CDR3 spells CATSRVANYEQYF. CDR3 DNA: TGTGCCACCAGCAGAGTGGCCAACTACGAGCAGTACTTC.

The V call is TRBV4-1, the J call TRBJ1-5; D is perhaps TRBD1 (6 bases). This CDR3 spans 16 amino acids. With 0 bases removed from V and 6 bases from J, the gap between germline ends came to 15 bases. The germline gives CDR1 MGHRA, CDR2 YSYEKL. CDR3 protein: CASSQDSGAGGQPQHF. The CDR3 region has the DNA TGCGCCAGCAGCCAAGATTCGGGGGCGGGGGGTCAGCCCCAGCATTTT.

The chain is built from TRBV5-5 and TRBJ2-2; possible D gene TRBD2, 6 bases. This CDR3 spans 15 amino acids. Germline V lookup: CDR1 SGHKS, CDR2 YYEKEE (reference sequence). Trimming removed 0 bases from V and 4 bases from J, with 10 bases in between. The CDR3 DNA sequence: TGTGCCAGCAGCTTGGCCGGGAGATTCACCGGGGAGCTGTTTTTT. Amino acids: CASSLAGRFTGELFF.

V and J are TRBV19 and TRBJ1-1, with no clear D. Germline lookup yields CDR1 LNHDA and CDR2 SQIVND (reference sequence). The CDR3 covers 13 residues. The ends were cut back, 1 base at V and 3 bases at J, with 6 bases in the middle. This CDR3 is CASSIGTDTEAFF. The CDR3 DNA sequence: TGTGCCAGTAGTATAGGTACAGACACTGAAGCTTTCTTT.

V gene TRBV5-6 combines with J gene TRBJ1-1, with a tentative D call TRBD1 (5 bases). Trimming took off 2 bases at V and 1 base at J, with 12 bases between the two ends. CDR1 is SGHDT, CDR2 YYEEEE, per germline. This CDR3 has 15 amino acids. CDR3 amino acids: CASSFYGGPNTEAFF. CDR3 DNA: TGTGCCAGCAGCTTCTACGGGGGACCGAACACTGAAGCTTTCTTT. The full variable domain, completed using reference TRBV5-6 and TRBJ1-1, is DAGVTQSPTHLIKTRGQQVTLRCSPKSGHDTVSWYQQALGQGPQFIFQYYEEEERQRGNFPDRFSGHQFPNYSSELNVNALLLGDSALYLCASSFYGGPNTEAFFGQGTRLTVV.

CDR3 sequence (DNA): TGTGCCAGCAGCAGCGGACGGACGTACACTGAAGCTTTCTTT. It yields the protein CASSSGRTYTEAFF. V gene TRBV7-3 combines with J gene TRBJ1-1, with D uncertain. This CDR3 spans 14 amino acids. Trimming took 5 bases from V and 3 from J, leaving 13 bases between them. CDR1 SGHTA and CDR2 FQGTGA come from the germline V gene. The whole variable domain, remainder taken from reference TRBV7-3 and TRBJ1-1, is GAGVSQTPSNKVTEKGKYVELRCDPISGHTALYWYRQSLGQGPEFLIYFQGTGAADDSGLPNDRFFAVRPEGSVSTLKIQRTERGDSAVYLCASSSGRTYTEAFFGQGTRLTVV.

The gene calls are TRBV19 and TRBJ1-1; no firm D call. CDR3 length: 13 amino acids. Germline assignment: CDR1 LNHDA and CDR2 SQIVND (reference sequence). Trimming cost V 7 bases and J 6 bases, with 15 bases left between them. The DNA for the CDR3 is TGTGCCAGTACCTTTCCTGGGCGAGCTGAAGCTTTCTTT. Translation gives CASTFPGRAEAFF.